These 26 T cell receptor beta chains originate from one sample sequenced in a study of shared clonotypes between healthy human individuals. Assay used: immunoSEQ multiplex PCR; TCRdb lists only in-frame clones, some missing. The table lists about 1.1 million clones, roughly 80% of them singletons, with 0.7% to 0.95% in the top ten. The sequenced sample consisted of memory CD4+ T cells from PBMCs. The subset denotes: CD45RA-negative fraction. All receptors derive from a man between 18 and 35 years old in good health. Some clones in this sample may be carry-over from other donors' samples.

V gene TRBV5-5 combines with J gene TRBJ1-5; D is unclear. Germline CDR1 reads SGHKS; CDR2 reads YYEKEE (reference sequence). This CDR3 has 14 residues. The V and J ends lost 4 bases and 4 bases respectively, with 12 bases between them. As DNA, the CDR3 is TGTGCCAGCAGCCCGGGCGCGGATAATCAGCCCCAGCATTTT. As protein: CASSPGADNQPQHF.

The gene calls are TRBV9 and TRBJ2-6; a weak D match, TRBD2 (6 bases). The CDR3 runs to 15 residues. Germline lookup yields CDR1 SGDLS and CDR2 YYNGEE. Trimming cost V 0 bases and J 4 bases, with 8 bases left between them. CDR3 in amino acids: CASSVVAVGANVLTF. CDR3 coding DNA: TGTGCCAGCAGCGTAGTAGCGGTCGGGGCCAACGTCCTGACTTTC.

The chain employs TRBV19 and TRBJ1-2; 10 nucleotides match TRBD1. Trimming took 9 bases from V and 4 from J; bases not matched to a gene: 14. CDR3 size: 16 residues. From germline, CDR1 is LNHDA and CDR2 SQIVND (reference sequence). In nucleotides, the CDR3 is TGTGCCAGACAGAGAGTAGACAGGGGGCTTGTCTATGGCTACACCTTC. It encodes CARQRVDRGLVYGYTF.

The rearrangement joins TRBV6-5 to TRBJ2-5, with a weak D call TRBD2 (5 bases). The CDR3 is made up of 12 amino acids. V lost 7 bases to trimming and J lost 9 bases, with 15 bases between them. In germline, CDR1 is MNHEY, CDR2 SVGAGI. The CDR3 region is CASTTREGPQYF. DNA of the CDR3: TGTGCCAGCACTACTAGAGAGGGCCCCCAGTACTTC.

The V call is TRBV5-4, the J call TRBJ2-1; TRBD2 aligns across 7 bases. Germline V lookup: CDR1 SGHNT, CDR2 YYREEE (reference sequence). After removal of 4 bases from V and 0 bases from J, the junction contained 10 bases not matched to a gene. The CDR3 runs to 17 residues. CDR3 protein: CASSRDWGGSSYNEQFF. CDR3 sequence (DNA): TGTGCCAGCAGCCGGGACTGGGGCGGGAGCTCCTACAATGAGCAGTTCTTC. The full variable domain, completed using reference TRBV5-4 and TRBJ2-1, is ETGVTQSPTHLIKTRGQQVTLRCSSQSGHNTVSWYQQALGQGPQFIFQYYREEENGRGNFPPRFSGLQFPNYSSELNVNALELDDSALYLCASSRDWGGSSYNEQFFGPGTRLTVL.

The J gene is TRBJ2-7, the V gene TRBV7-2, with D perhaps matching TRBD1 or TRBD2 (5 bases each). CDR3 length: 15 residues. Trimming left V 5 bases short and J 3 bases short, with 17 bases between. The germline V gene encodes CDR1 SGHTA and CDR2 FQGNSA. The CDR3 sequence is CASSTNEGWGYEQYF. The CDR3 nucleotides read TGTGCCAGCAGCACCAACGAGGGGTGGGGCTACGAGCAGTACTTC.

This clone has a single count. The chain has TRBV7-2 and TRBJ2-7; 9 nucleotides match TRBD2. After removal of 4 bases from V and 3 bases from J, the junction contained 4 bases not matched to a gene. Per germline, CDR1 SGHTA and CDR2 FQGNSA. The CDR3 length is 14 residues. The CDR3 protein is CASSSSGASYEQYF. The CDR3 DNA sequence: TGTGCCAGCAGCTCTAGCGGGGCTAGCTACGAGCAGTACTTC.

V and J are TRBV9 and TRBJ2-7, with TRBD1 matching 7 bases. Trimming cost V 2 bases and J 0 bases; bases outside gene matches: 8. The CDR3 has 16 residues. Germline V gene lookup returns CDR1 SGDLS and CDR2 YYNGEE. CDR3 sequence reads: CASSVGPGQLSYEQYF. The DNA for the CDR3 is TGTGCCAGCAGCGTCGGACCGGGACAGCTCTCCTACGAGCAGTACTTC.

The CDR3 DNA reads TGTGCCAGCAGCCCGAACCAACTAGACGGCCGAGGGGGCTACACCTTC. This codes for CASSPNQLDGRGGYTF. The chain links TRBV5-6 to TRBJ1-2; D is unresolved. The V gene's germline CDR1 is SGHDT and CDR2 YYEEEE. Trimming took off 4 bases at V and 8 bases at J, with 24 bases between the two ends. This CDR3 has 16 amino acids.

The chain couples TRBV9 to TRBJ2-4, with 10 bases matching TRBD2. CDR3 length equals 17 residues. Germline V CDR1 and CDR2: SGDLS, YYNGEE. The J segment lost 7 bases and the V segment lost 0 bases, leaving 10 bases of the junction unmatched. CDR3 sequence reads: CASSVGQAGGPGNIQYF. As DNA, the CDR3 is TGTGCCAGCAGCGTAGGTCAAGCGGGAGGGCCGGGGAACATTCAGTACTTC. Full variable domain (missing parts from reference TRBV9 and TRBJ2-4): DSGVTQTPKHLITATGQRVTLRCSPRSGDLSVYWYQQSLDQGLQFLIQYYNGEERAKGNILERFSAQQFPDLHSELNLSSLELGDSALYFCASSVGQAGGPGNIQYFGAGTRLSVL.

CDR3: CASSSGNPGINEQYF. For the CDR3, the DNA is TGTGCCAGCAGTTCGGGGAACCCGGGCATCAACGAGCAGTACTTC. The V and J genes are TRBV7-3 and TRBJ2-7; tentative D call: TRBD2 (5 bases). This CDR3 has 15 amino acids. Germline V gene data show CDR1 as SGHTA and CDR2 as FQGTGA. V lost 6 bases, J lost 5 bases, and 20 bases lay in between.

The V call is TRBV7-9, the J call TRBJ2-7, with D possibly being TRBD1 (5 bases). This CDR3 has 14 amino acids. V was cut by 5 bases and J by 6 bases, with 17 bases left in between. The germline CDR1 and CDR2 sequences are SEHNR and FQNEAQ (reference sequence). The CDR3 region is CASSLETGRGEQYF. CDR3 sequence (DNA): TGTGCCAGCAGCCTAGAGACTGGAAGGGGCGAGCAGTACTTC. Filled out from reference TRBV7-9 and TRBJ2-7, the complete variable domain reads DTGVSQNPRHKITKRGQNVTFRCDPISEHNRLYWYRQTLGQGPEFLTYFQNEAQLEKSRLLSDRFSAERPKGSFSTLEIQRTEQGDSAMYLCASSLETGRGEQYFGPGTRLTVT.

This clone appeared a single time. The sample carries other DNA sequences with the same CDR3. The CDR3 DNA reads as TGTGCCAGCTCCTTAGGACAGGGGAACACTGAAGCTTTCTTT. Protein sequence: CASSLGQGNTEAFF. This chain connects TRBV18 to TRBJ1-1, with 8 nucleotides matching TRBD1. CDR1 is KGHSH and CDR2 is LQKENI in the germline V gene. The CDR3 loop spans 14 amino acids. The J segment lost 1 base and the V segment lost 6 bases, leaving 4 bases of the junction unmatched.

The chain employs TRBV7-2 and TRBJ2-5; D gene uncertain. Germline lookup yields CDR1 SGHTA and CDR2 FQGNSA. Deletions cut 3 bases from V and 4 bases from J, with 15 bases between. There are 15 residues in the CDR3. CDR3 bases: TGTGCCAGCAGCTTCCTGACAAGCCCAGGAGAGACCCAGTACTTC. It yields the protein CASSFLTSPGETQYF. Complete variable domain (other parts from reference TRBV7-2 and TRBJ2-5): GAGVSQSPSNKVTEKGKDVELRCDPISGHTALYWYRQSLGQGLEFLIYFQGNSAPDKSGLPSDRFSAERTGGSVSTLTIQRTQQEDSAVYLCASSFLTSPGETQYFGPGTRLLVL.

The genes are TRBV20-1 and TRBJ2-5; D is uncertain. The J call may be incorrect, as the DNA end agrees better with TRBJ2-7. The CDR3 consists of 8 residues. CDR1 is DFQATT, CDR2 SNEGSKA, per germline (reference sequence). The CDR3 sequence is CSVGEQYF. The DNA for the CDR3 is TGCAGTGTTGGCGAGCAGTACTTC.

The V and J genes are TRBV7-2 and TRBJ2-1, with 12 nucleotides matching TRBD2. Germline V gene data show CDR1 as SGHTA and CDR2 as FQGNSA. The length of the CDR3 is 17 residues. V lost 1 base to trimming and J lost 10 bases; unmatched junction nucleotides: 11. The CDR3 region has the DNA TGTGCCAGCAGCTTAGATTATTCGAGACTAGCGGGAGACGAGCAGTTCTTC. Translating gives CASSLDYSRLAGDEQFF.

J is TRBJ2-5 and V is TRBV7-7; tentatively, D is TRBD2 (6 bases). Germline CDR1 is SSHAT and CDR2 is FNYEAQ (reference sequence). CDR3 size: 15 residues. V lost 2 bases and J lost 4, with 14 bases in between. The CDR3 DNA follows: TGTGCCAGCAGCTTATTGTCGGGGGAGACAGAGACCCAGTACTTC. Translation gives CASSLLSGETETQYF. Filled out from reference TRBV7-7 and TRBJ2-5, the complete variable domain reads GAGVSQSPRYKVTKRGQDVTLRCDPISSHATLYWYQQALGQGPEFLTYFNYEAQPDKSGLPSDRFSAERPEGSISTLTIQRTEQRDSAMYRCASSLLSGETETQYFGPGTRLLVL.

V gene TRBV25-1 combines with J gene TRBJ2-2, with 9 bases lining up with TRBD1. The CDR3 length is 14 residues. From germline, CDR1 is MGHDK and CDR2 SYGVNS. J was trimmed by 3 bases and V by 7 bases; bases with no gene match: 3. As DNA, the CDR3 is TGTGCCAGCAAACGGACAGGGGACACCGGGGAGCTGTTTTTT. It is translated as CASKRTGDTGELFF.

V is TRBV27 and J is TRBJ2-6; no reliable D call. The ends were cut back, 1 base at V and 4 bases at J, with 14 bases in the middle. Germline V gene data show CDR1 as MNHEY and CDR2 as SMNVEV (reference sequence). The CDR3 extends over 17 amino acids. The CDR3 sequence: CASSLFGIRQGANVLTF. CDR3 sequence (DNA): TGTGCCAGCAGTTTATTTGGCATTCGGCAAGGGGCCAACGTCCTGACTTTC.

The chain has TRBV28 and TRBJ2-2; TRBD1 is a possible D gene (5 bases). Germline-derived CDR1 and CDR2 are MDHEN and SYDVKM. This CDR3 has 13 residues. The V gene lost 5 bases and the J gene lost 5 bases, with 9 bases spanning the gap. CDR3 sequence: CASSRQRTGELFF. The CDR3 DNA reads as TGTGCCAGCAGTCGACAGAGAACCGGGGAGCTGTTTTTT.

The genes are TRBV7-3 and TRBJ2-1, with 7 nucleotides matching TRBD2. The germline CDR1 and CDR2 sequences are SGHTA and FQGTGA. J was trimmed by 6 bases and V by 6 bases; bases with no gene match: 11. The CDR3 sequence is 15 residues long. The CDR3 loop reads CASSPPGLPFNEQFF. For the CDR3, the DNA is TGTGCCAGCAGTCCTCCGGGACTACCTTTCAATGAGCAGTTCTTC.

As DNA, the CDR3 is TGCGCCAGCAGCTCGGCGACAGGGAATTTGGCGGAGACCCAGTACTTC. It translates to CASSSATGNLAETQYF. V usage is TRBV5-1 and J usage is TRBJ2-5; TRBD1 aligns across 7 bases. The length of the CDR3 is 16 residues. Germline V gene data show CDR1 as SGHRS and CDR2 as YFSETQ. After removal of 3 bases from V and 5 bases from J, the junction contained 13 bases not matched to a gene.

This chain joins TRBV4-1 and TRBJ2-2; tentative D call: TRBD2 (5 bases). The CDR3 is 16 amino acids. Looked up from germline, CDR1 is MGHRA and CDR2 is YSYEKL. V shed 4 bases and J shed 1 base, with 13 bases lying between them. The CDR3 here is CASSLGGSVNTGELFF. CDR3 coding DNA: TGCGCCAGCAGCCTAGGCGGTAGCGTGAACACCGGGGAGCTGTTTTTT.

This clone was detected a few times. The sample holds other DNA sequences that translate to the same CDR3. J is TRBJ1-1 and V is TRBV6-1, with D uncertain. CDR3 length: 11 residues. The germline V gene encodes CDR1 MNHNS and CDR2 SASEGT. The V and J ends lost 7 bases and 0 bases respectively, with 3 bases between them. DNA of the CDR3: TGTGCCAGCACCCTGAACACTGAAGCTTTCTTT. It translates to CASTLNTEAFF.

The rearrangement links TRBV6-5 to TRBJ2-1, with 7 bases fitting TRBD2. V lost 4 bases and J lost 7; bases outside the gene matches: 10. This CDR3 spans 15 amino acids. The germline gives CDR1 MNHEY, CDR2 SVGAGI. The CDR3 DNA sequence: TGTGCCAGCAGTTCCCGGACTAGTCGTGTGAATGAGCAGTTCTTC. Translated, it gives CASSSRTSRVNEQFF.

This chain connects TRBV6-1 to TRBJ1-1; 7 nucleotides line up with TRBD1. CDR3 length equals 11 residues. Trimming removed 10 bases from V and 5 bases from J; junction bases left unmatched: 4. CDR1 is MNHNS and CDR2 is SASEGT in the germline V gene. CDR3 sequence reads: CATHRGTEAFF. CDR3 coding DNA: TGTGCCACCCACAGGGGTACTGAAGCTTTCTTT.